These 16 T cell receptor beta chains were all obtained from the same sample, sequenced in a study of CD8+ T cells in alopecia areata. After isolation, RNA underwent reverse transcription to generate cDNA as the sequencing template. Repertoires were generated with immunoSEQ multiplex PCR, while TCRdb's copy carries only in-frame clones and drops some. The repertoire holds about 150,000 clones, with 45% to 60% as singletons. The specimen was CD8+ T cells sorted from blood, collected at week 0. These receptor sequences come from a human donor with alopecia areata.

The chain couples TRBV4-3 to TRBJ2-3; D remains ambiguous. Germline assignment: CDR1 LGHNA and CDR2 YSLEER. The CDR3 is made up of 14 amino acids. Trimming cost V 4 bases and J 7 bases, with 15 bases left between them. The CDR3 spells CASSPFWWRYTQYF. Here the CDR3 DNA reads TGCGCCAGCAGCCCCTTCTGGTGGCGCTATACGCAGTATTTT.

The genes are TRBV10-2 and TRBJ1-5; D not resolved. V lost 6 bases, J lost 8 bases, and 14 bases lay in between. The CDR3 sequence is 13 residues long. The germline V gene has CDR1 WSHSY and CDR2 SAAADI. The CDR3 here is CASSLTAGEPQHF. The CDR3 DNA follows: TGCGCCAGCAGCCTTACAGCCGGGGAGCCCCAGCATTTT.

The sample holds a few counts of this clone. This rearrangement joins TRBV5-1 to TRBJ2-7, with 9 bases identical to TRBD2. Germline-derived CDR1 and CDR2 are SGHRS and YFSETQ. This CDR3 comprises 13 residues. V dropped 2 bases and J dropped 5; count of bases not matched to a gene: 2. The CDR3 DNA follows: TGCGCCAGCAGCTTTGTAGCGGGAGACGAGCAGTACTTC. It codes for CASSFVAGDEQYF.

There are a few counts of this clone. The identical CDR3 is also encoded by other nucleotide sequences in the sample. The V and J genes are TRBV7-6 and TRBJ1-2, with no clear D. Germline-derived CDR1 and CDR2 are SGHVS and FNYEAQ. V was shortened by 5 bases and J by 2 bases, with 6 bases between the two germline ends. The CDR3 loop spans 12 amino acids. The CDR3 bases are TGTGCCAGCAGCGACGACAACTATGGCTACACCTTC. Protein product: CASSDDNYGYTF.

This clone was picked up one time. This chain links TRBV27 with TRBJ1-2, with 9 positions matching TRBD1. The CDR3 contains 12 residues. Germline lookup yields CDR1 MNHEY and CDR2 SMNVEV (reference sequence). The J segment lost 5 bases and the V segment lost 8 bases, leaving 3 bases of the junction unmatched. The DNA for the CDR3 is TGTGCCAGCTCAGACAGGGGGTATGGCTACACCTTC. Translated, it gives CASSDRGYGYTF.

The V gene is TRBV14, the J gene TRBJ1-1; 7 positions agree with TRBD1. The germline V gene encodes CDR1 SGHDN and CDR2 FVKESK. J gave up 1 base and V 0 bases, and 5 bases lay outside the gene matches. The CDR3 runs 16 residues. The CDR3 spells CASSQDGEGANTEAFF. The CDR3 bases are TGTGCCAGCAGCCAAGATGGGGAGGGGGCGAACACTGAAGCTTTCTTT.

This clone was observed a handful of times. The CDR3 DNA is TGTGCCAGCTTCTATGAAACCGGGGAGCTGTTTTTT. Protein: CASFYETGELFF. V and J are TRBV5-8 and TRBJ2-2; the D is unclear. The V and J ends lost 7 bases and 5 bases respectively, with 9 bases between them. CDR1 and CDR2 (germline): SGHTS, YDEGEE. The CDR3 runs 12 residues. Drawing the rest from reference TRBV5-8 and TRBJ2-2, the complete variable domain is EAGVTQSPTHLIKTRGQQATLRCSPISGHTSVYWYQQALGLGLQFLLWYDEGEERNRGNFPPRFSGRQFPNYSSELNVNALELEDSALYLCASFYETGELFFGEGSRLTVL.

CDR3 sequence: CASGLQGVTAHEQYF. CDR3 nucleotides: TGTGCTAGTGGTTTGCAGGGAGTCACTGCCCACGAGCAGTACTTC. The chain couples TRBV12-5 to TRBJ2-7; D possibly matches TRBD1 or TRBD2 (5 bases each). Germline V gene sequence: CDR1 LGHNT, CDR2 FRNRAP. This CDR3 region has 15 residues. Deletions cut 2 bases from V and 5 bases from J, with 16 bases between. The full variable domain, with the rest looked up from reference TRBV12-5 and TRBJ2-7, is DARVTQTPRHKVTEMGQEVTMRCQPILGHNTVFWYRQTMMQGLELLAYFRNRAPLDDSGMPKDRFSAEMPDATLATLKIQPSEPRDSAVYFCASGLQGVTAHEQYFGPGTRLTVT.

The J gene is TRBJ1-5, the V gene TRBV15; 7 bases fit TRBD1. The V and J ends lost 5 bases and 5 bases, in that order; junction bases with no gene match: 6. The V gene's germline CDR1 is LNHNV and CDR2 YYDKDF (reference sequence). There are 14 residues in the CDR3. The CDR3 is CATSGRDRDQPQHF. The CDR3 DNA is TGTGCCACCAGCGGCCGGGACAGAGATCAGCCCCAGCATTTT.

In this sample, this clone turned up a few times. The gene calls are TRBV29-1 and TRBJ1-1; unclear D gene. CDR1 and CDR2 from the germline V gene are SQVTM and ANQGSEA. V was pared by 4 bases and J by 7 bases, with 10 bases between. This CDR3 has 11 amino acids. This CDR3 is CSVVVDREAFF. In DNA, the CDR3 is TGCAGCGTTGTGGTTGATCGTGAAGCTTTCTTT.

V gene TRBV6-5 combines with J gene TRBJ1-2; possible D gene TRBD1, 5 bases. The CDR3 contains 13 residues. Trimming cost V 6 bases and J 4 bases, with 12 bases left between them. The V gene's germline CDR1 is MNHEY and CDR2 SVGAGI. For the CDR3, the DNA is TGTGCCAGCAGCCTAGGGGTACTCTATGGCTACACCTTC. Its protein product is CASSLGVLYGYTF.

The rearrangement links TRBV20-1 to TRBJ1-1; D gene unclear. Trimming cost V 8 bases and J 12 bases, with 16 bases left between them. The CDR3 contains 10 residues. CDR1 is DFQATT and CDR2 is SNEGSKA in the germline V gene (reference sequence). CDR3 DNA sequence: TGCAGTCCCGTCTCCTCCTCATCTTTCTTT. This sequence encodes CSPVSSSSFF.

The chain joins TRBV25-1 to TRBJ1-2; 9 positions match TRBD1. Per germline, CDR1 MGHDK and CDR2 SYGVNS. J was trimmed by 7 bases and V by 8 bases; bases with no gene match: 8. The CDR3 covers 13 residues. CDR3 sequence reads: CASGGDRVFGYTF. The CDR3, as DNA: TGTGCCAGCGGAGGGGACAGGGTCTTTGGCTACACCTTC.

CDR3 region: CASSRTGLDNEQFF. CDR3 DNA sequence: TGCGCCAGCAGCCGGACAGGGTTAGACAATGAGCAGTTCTTC. V is TRBV5-1 and J is TRBJ2-1, with TRBD1 matching 8 bases. Unmatched junction bases numbered 5, after V lost 4 bases and J lost 5 bases. This CDR3 region has 14 residues. Per the germline V gene, CDR1 is SGHRS and CDR2 is YFSETQ.

This chain uses TRBV5-1 with TRBJ1-1; no reliable D call. Germline CDR1 and CDR2: SGHRS and YFSETQ. V lost 2 bases and J lost 1, with 6 bases in between. This CDR3 has 13 residues. The CDR3 spells CASSFLKNTEAFF. The DNA of the CDR3 is TGCGCCAGCAGCTTTCTAAAGAACACTGAAGCTTTCTTT. Full variable domain (remainder filled in from reference TRBV5-1 and TRBJ1-1): KAGVTQTPRYLIKTRGQQVTLSCSPISGHRSVSWYQQTPGQGLQFLFEYFSETQRNKGNFPGRFSGRQFSNSRSEMNVSTLELGDSALYLCASSFLKNTEAFFGQGTRLTVV.

This chain uses TRBV30 with TRBJ2-3; 8 nucleotides agree with TRBD1. V shed 5 bases, J shed 4 bases, and the junction held 11 bases outside the gene matches. The CDR3 has 15 residues. Germline assignment: CDR1 GTSNPN and CDR2 SVGIG (reference sequence). CDR3 sequence: CAWDRTGTSPDTQYF. The CDR3 DNA reads as TGTGCCTGGGACCGGACAGGGACCTCCCCAGATACGCAGTATTTT.